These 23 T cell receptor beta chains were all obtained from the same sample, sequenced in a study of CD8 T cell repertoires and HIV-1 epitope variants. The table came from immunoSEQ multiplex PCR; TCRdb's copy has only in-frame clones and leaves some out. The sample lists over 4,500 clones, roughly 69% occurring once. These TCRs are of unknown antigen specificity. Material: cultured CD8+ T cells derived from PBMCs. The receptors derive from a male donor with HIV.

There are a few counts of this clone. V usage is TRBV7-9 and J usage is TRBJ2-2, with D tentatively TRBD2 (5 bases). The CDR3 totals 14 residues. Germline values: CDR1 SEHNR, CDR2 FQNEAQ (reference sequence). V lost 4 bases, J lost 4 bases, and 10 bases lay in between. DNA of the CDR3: TGTGCCAGCAGCTGGACTCCGAGCACCGGGGAGCTGTTTTTT. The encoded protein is CASSWTPSTGELFF.

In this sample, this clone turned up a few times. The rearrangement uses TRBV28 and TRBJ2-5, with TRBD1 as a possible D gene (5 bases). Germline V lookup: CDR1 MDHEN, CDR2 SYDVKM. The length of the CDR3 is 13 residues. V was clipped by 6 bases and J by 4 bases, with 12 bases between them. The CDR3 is CASRSGYGETQYF. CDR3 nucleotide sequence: TGTGCCAGCAGGTCAGGGTACGGAGAGACCCAGTACTTC.

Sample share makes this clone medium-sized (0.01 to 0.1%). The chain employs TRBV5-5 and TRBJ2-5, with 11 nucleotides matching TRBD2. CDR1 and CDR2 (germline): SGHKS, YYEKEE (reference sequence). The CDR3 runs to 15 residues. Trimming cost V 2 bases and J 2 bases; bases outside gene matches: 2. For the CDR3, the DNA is TGTGCCAGCAGCTTTTCTAGCGGGGGGCAAGAGACCCAGTACTTC. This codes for CASSFSSGGQETQYF.

For the CDR3, the DNA is TGTGCCAGCAGCCTAAGGACAGGGGGCAGTGAAAAACTGTTTTTT. Amino acid sequence: CASSLRTGGSEKLFF. The chain joins TRBV7-9 to TRBJ1-4; 11 bases map to TRBD1. The V gene's germline CDR1 is SEHNR and CDR2 FQNEAQ (reference sequence). The CDR3 runs 15 residues. V shed 5 bases and J 7 bases; nucleotides not matched to a gene: 6.

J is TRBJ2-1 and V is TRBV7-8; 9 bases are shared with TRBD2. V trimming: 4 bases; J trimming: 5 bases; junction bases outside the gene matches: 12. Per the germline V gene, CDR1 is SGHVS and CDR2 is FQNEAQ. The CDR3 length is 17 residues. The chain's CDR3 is CASSSSFWTSVNNEQFF. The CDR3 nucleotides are TGTGCCAGCAGCTCTAGCTTCTGGACTAGCGTAAACAATGAGCAGTTCTTC. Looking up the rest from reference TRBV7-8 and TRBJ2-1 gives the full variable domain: GAGVSQSPRYKVAKRGQDVALRCDPISGHVSLFWYQQALGQGPEFLTYFQNEAQLDKSGLPSDRFFAERPEGSVSTLKIQRTQQEDSAVYLCASSSSFWTSVNNEQFFGPGTRLTVL.

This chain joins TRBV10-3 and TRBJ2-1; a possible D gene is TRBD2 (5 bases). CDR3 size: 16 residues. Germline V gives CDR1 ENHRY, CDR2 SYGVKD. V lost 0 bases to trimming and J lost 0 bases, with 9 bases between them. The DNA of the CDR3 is TGTGCCATCAGTGAGTCGATGGCGGGCTCCTACAATGAGCAGTTCTTC. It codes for CAISESMAGSYNEQFF.

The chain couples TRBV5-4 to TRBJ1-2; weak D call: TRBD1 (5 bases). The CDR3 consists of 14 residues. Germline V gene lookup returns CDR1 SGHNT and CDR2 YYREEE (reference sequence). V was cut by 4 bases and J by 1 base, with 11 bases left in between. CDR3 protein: CASSPGADNYGYTF. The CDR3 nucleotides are TGTGCCAGCAGCCCTGGGGCCGATAACTATGGCTACACCTTC.

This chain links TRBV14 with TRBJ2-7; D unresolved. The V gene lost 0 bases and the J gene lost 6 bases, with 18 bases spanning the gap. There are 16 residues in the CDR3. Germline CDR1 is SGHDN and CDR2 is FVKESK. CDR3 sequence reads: CASSQDTQWGSPEQYF. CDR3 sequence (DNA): TGTGCCAGCAGCCAAGATACCCAATGGGGATCCCCCGAGCAGTACTTC.

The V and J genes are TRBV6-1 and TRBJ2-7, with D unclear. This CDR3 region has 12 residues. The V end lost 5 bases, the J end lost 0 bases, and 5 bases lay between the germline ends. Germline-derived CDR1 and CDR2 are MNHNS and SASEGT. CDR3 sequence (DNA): TGTGCCAGCAGTACGTTCTCCTACGAGCAGTACTTC. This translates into CASSTFSYEQYF.

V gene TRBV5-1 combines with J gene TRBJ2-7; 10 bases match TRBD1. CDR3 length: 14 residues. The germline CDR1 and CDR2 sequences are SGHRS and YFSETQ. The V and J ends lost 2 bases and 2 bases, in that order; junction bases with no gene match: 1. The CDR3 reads CASSFGTGAYEQYF. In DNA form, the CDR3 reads TGCGCCAGCAGCTTCGGGACAGGGGCCTACGAGCAGTACTTC.

Here the CDR3 reads CASSYSGRDQPQHF. Here the CDR3 DNA reads TGTGCCAGCAGCTATTCAGGGAGGGATCAGCCCCAGCATTTT. The chain links TRBV7-2 to TRBJ1-5, with D tentatively TRBD1 (5 bases). Trimming stripped 4 bases from V and 5 bases from J, with 12 bases between. The CDR3 consists of 14 residues. Germline V gene data show CDR1 as SGHTA and CDR2 as FQGNSA.

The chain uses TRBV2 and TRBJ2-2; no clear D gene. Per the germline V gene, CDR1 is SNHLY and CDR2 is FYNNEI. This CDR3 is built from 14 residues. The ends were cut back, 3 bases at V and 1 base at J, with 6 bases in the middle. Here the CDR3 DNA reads TGTGCCAGCAGTGACAGATTGAACACCGGGGAGCTGTTTTTT. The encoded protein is CASSDRLNTGELFF.

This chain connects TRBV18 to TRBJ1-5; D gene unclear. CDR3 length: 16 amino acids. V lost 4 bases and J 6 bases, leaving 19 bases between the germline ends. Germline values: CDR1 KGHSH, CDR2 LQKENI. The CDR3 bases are TGTGCCAGCTCACGGGAGGGCAGCCAGATCATTCAGCCCCAGCATTTT. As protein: CASSREGSQIIQPQHF.

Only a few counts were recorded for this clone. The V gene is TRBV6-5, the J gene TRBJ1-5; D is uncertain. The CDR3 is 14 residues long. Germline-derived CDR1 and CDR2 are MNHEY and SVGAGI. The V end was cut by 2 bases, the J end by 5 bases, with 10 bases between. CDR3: CASSYTVTDQPQHF. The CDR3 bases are TGTGCCAGCAGTTACACCGTAACTGATCAGCCCCAGCATTTT.

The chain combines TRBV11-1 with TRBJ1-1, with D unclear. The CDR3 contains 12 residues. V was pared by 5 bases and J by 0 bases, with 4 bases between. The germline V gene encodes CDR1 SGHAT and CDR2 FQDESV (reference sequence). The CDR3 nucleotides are TGTGCCAGCAGCCCCGTGAACACTGAAGCTTTCTTT. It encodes CASSPVNTEAFF.

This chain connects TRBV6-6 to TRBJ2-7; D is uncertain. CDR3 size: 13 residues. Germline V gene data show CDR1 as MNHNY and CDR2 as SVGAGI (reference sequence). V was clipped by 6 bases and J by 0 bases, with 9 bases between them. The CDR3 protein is CASRSASSYEQYF. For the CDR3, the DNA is TGTGCCAGCAGATCCGCGAGCTCCTACGAGCAGTACTTC.

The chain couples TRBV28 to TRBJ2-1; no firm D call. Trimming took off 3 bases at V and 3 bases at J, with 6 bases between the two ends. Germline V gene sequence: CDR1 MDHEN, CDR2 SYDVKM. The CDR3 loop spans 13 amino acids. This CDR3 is CASSFLVYNEQFF. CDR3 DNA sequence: TGTGCCAGCAGTTTCCTTGTCTACAATGAGCAGTTCTTC.

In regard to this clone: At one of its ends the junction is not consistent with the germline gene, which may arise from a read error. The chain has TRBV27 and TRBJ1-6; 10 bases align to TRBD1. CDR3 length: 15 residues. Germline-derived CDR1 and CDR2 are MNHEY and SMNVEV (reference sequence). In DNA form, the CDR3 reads TGTGCCAGCGGTTTATCCGGGACAGGGGTTTCACCCCTCCACTTT. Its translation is CASGLSGTGVSPLHF.

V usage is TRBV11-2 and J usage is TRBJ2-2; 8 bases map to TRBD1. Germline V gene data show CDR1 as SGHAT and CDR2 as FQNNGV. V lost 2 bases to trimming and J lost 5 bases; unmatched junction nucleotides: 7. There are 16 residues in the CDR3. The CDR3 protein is CASSLNPGGLTGELFF. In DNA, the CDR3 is TGTGCCAGCAGCTTAAATCCAGGGGGCTTGACCGGGGAGCTGTTTTTT.

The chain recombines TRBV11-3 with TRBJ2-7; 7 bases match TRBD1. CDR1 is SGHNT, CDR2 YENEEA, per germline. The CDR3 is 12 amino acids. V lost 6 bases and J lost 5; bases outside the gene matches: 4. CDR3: CASSYTGDEQYF. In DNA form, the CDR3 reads TGTGCCAGCAGTTATACAGGGGACGAGCAGTACTTC.

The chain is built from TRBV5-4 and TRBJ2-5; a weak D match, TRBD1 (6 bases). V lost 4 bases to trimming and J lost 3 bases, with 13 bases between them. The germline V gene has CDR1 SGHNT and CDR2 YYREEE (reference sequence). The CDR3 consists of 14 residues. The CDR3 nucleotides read TGTGCCAGCAGCCATAGGGACATGGAAGAGACCCAGTACTTC. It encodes CASSHRDMEETQYF.

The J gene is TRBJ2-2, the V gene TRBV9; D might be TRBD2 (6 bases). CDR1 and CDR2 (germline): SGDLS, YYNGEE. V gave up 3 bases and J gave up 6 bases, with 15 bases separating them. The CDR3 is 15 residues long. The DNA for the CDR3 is TGTGCCAGCAGCGGGAGCGGGTCCCCAGCCGGGGAGCTGTTTTTT. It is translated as CASSGSGSPAGELFF. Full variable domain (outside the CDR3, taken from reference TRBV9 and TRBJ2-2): DSGVTQTPKHLITATGQRVTLRCSPRSGDLSVYWYQQSLDQGLQFLIQYYNGEERAKGNILERFSAQQFPDLHSELNLSSLELGDSALYFCASSGSGSPAGELFFGEGSRLTVL.

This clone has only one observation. For the CDR3, the DNA is TGTGCCAGCAGCGGTACCGGGACTGAACAAGAGACCCAGTACTTC. Encoded protein: CASSGTGTEQETQYF. The gene calls are TRBV21-1 and TRBJ2-5; TRBD2, the D gene given by the table, was not confirmed from the DNA. TRBV21-1 is labeled a pseudogene. This CDR3 contains 15 residues.